This T cell receptor beta chain was captured by sequencing in a study of spatial heterogeneity in lung cancer. For the study at large: Sequences of the beta chain were consistently detected in greater numbers than alpha-chain sequences.

The time point is: sample taken at primary tumor resection. Extraction of whole RNA from tumor, nontumor lung or frozen PBMC preceded unsorted sequencing. A distinct unique molecular identifier was carried by each TCR cDNA molecule. TCRdb independently ran MiXCR on the 5' RACE reads; one entry per CDR3 protein. The sample consists of fewer than 40,000 distinct CDR3 sequences, approximately 7.5% of them appearing once. Only a few counts were recorded for this clonotype. The germline V gene encodes CDR1 LNHNV and CDR2 YYDKDF (reference sequence). The CDR3 runs to 14 residues. V shed 0 bases and J shed 5 bases, with 11 bases lying between them.

This chain links TRBV15 with TRBJ2-7; D is uncertain. This sequence was found in a male donor with early-stage non-small cell lung cancer. The sequenced sample was PBMCs, obtained at surgery. The DNA for the CDR3 is TGTGCCACCAGCAGAGATGTGGGTCCCAACGAGCAGTACTTC. It is translated as CATSRDVGPNEQYF.